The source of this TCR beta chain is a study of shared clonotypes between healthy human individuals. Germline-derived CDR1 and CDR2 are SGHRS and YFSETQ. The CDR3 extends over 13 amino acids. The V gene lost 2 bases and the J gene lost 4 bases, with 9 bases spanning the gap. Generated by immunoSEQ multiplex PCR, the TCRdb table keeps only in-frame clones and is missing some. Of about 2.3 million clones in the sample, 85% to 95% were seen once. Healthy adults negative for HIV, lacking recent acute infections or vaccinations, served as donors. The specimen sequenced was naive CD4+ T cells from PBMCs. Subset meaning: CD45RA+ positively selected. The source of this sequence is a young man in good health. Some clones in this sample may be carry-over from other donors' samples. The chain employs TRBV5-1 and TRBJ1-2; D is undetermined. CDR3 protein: CASSFTSFYGYTF. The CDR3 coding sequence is TGCGCCAGCAGCTTTACATCCTTCTATGGCTACACCTTC.